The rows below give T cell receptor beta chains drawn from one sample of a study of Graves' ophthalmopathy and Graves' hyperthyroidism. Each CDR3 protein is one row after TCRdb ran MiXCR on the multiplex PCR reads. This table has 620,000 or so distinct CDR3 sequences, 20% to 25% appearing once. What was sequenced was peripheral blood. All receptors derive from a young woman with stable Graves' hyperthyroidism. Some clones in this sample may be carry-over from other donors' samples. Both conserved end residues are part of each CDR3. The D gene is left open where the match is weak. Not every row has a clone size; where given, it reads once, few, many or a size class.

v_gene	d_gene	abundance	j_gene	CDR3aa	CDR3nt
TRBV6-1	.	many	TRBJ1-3	CASSVSGLGNTIYF	TGTGCCAGCAGTGTGTCGGGTTTGGGAAACACCATATATTTT
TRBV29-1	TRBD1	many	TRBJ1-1	CSVKTTGTGMRWTEAFF	TGCAGCGTAAAGACAACCGGGACAGGGATGAGGTGGACTGAAGCTTTCTTT
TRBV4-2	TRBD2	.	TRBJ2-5	CASSQDPGGAPGTQYF	TGTGCCAGCAGCCAAGATCCGGGGGGGGCCCCGGGGACCCAGTACTTC
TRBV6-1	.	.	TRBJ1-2	CASRAGDRGYTF	TGTGCCAGCCGGGCGGGTGATAGAGGCTACACCTTC
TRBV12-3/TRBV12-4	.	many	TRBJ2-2	CASSLAGGRKTRELFF	TGTGCCAGCAGTTTAGCGGGGGGGCGAAAAACCAGGGAGCTGTTTTTT
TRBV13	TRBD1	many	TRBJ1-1	CASTNRDSPSRAFF	TGTGCCAGTACGAATCGGGACAGTCCCTCCCGAGCTTTCTTT
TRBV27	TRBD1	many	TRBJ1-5	CASSQTGDNQPQHF	TGTGCCAGCAGCCAAACAGGGGACAATCAGCCCCAGCATTTT
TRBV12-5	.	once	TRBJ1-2	CASASSSPGNGYTF	TGTGCTAGTGCCAGCAGCTCCCCAGGGAACGGCTACACCTTC
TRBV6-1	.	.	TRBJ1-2	CASSELWGNYGYTF	TGTGCCAGCAGTGAATTATGGGGGAACTATGGCTACACCTTC
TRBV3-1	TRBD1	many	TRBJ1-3	CASSRQGSRGNTIYF	TGTGCCAGCAGCCGACAGGGATCGCGAGGAAACACCATATATTTT
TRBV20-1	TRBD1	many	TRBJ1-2	CSVRQGANYGYTF	TGCAGTGTCAGACAGGGGGCTAACTATGGCTACACCTTC
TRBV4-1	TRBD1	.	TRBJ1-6	CASSQTQGQGNSPLHF	TGCGCCAGCAGCCAAACACAGGGACAGGGAAATTCACCCCTCCACTTT
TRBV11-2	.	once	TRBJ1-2	CASSPLWVRTF	TGTGCCAGCAGCCCTTTGTGGGTGCGGACCTTC
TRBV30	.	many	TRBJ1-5	CAWSEAIGPRNQPQHF	TGTGCCTGGAGCGAAGCGATCGGACCTCGCAATCAGCCCCAGCATTTT
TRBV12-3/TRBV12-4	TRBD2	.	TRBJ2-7	CASKKRDNYEQYF	TGTGCCAGCAAGAAGCGGGATAACTACGAGCAGTACTTC
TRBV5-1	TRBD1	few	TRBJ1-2	CASRADREYYGYTF	TGCGCCAGCAGGGCTGACAGGGAATACTATGGCTACACCTTC
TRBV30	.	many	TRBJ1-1	CAWRNGDTRMNTEAFF	TGTGCCTGGAGGAATGGGGACACCAGAATGAACACTGAAGCTTTCTTT
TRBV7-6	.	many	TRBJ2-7	CASSLSDFSYEQYF	TGTGCCAGCAGCTTATCTGATTTCTCCTACGAGCAGTACTTC
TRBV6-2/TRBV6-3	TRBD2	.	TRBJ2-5	CASKRDAHKETQYF	TGTGCCAGCAAGCGGGACGCCCATAAGGAGACCCAGTACTTC
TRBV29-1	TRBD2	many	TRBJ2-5	CSVEDWEGKTQYF	TGCAGCGTTGAAGATTGGGAGGGAAAGACCCAGTACTTC
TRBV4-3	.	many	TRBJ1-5	CASSQDGGQPQHF	TGCGCCAGCAGCCAAGACGGGGGTCAGCCCCAGCATTTT
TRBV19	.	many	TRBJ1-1	CASSIGNSRLGEAFF	TGTGCCAGTAGTATAGGGAACTCCCGTTTAGGTGAAGCTTTCTTT
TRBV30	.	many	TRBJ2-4	CAWTEGGGANIQYF	TGTGCCTGGACCGAGGGCGGAGGAGCTAACATTCAGTACTTC
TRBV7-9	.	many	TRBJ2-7	CASSSIDGYEQYF	TGTGCCAGCAGCTCTATCGACGGTTACGAGCAGTACTTC
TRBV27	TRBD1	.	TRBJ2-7	CASSFNRGTYEQYF	TGTGCCAGCAGTTTTAACAGGGGCACCTACGAGCAGTACTTC